Below, one T cell receptor (beta chain) is given with its context. What it binds is not known. Trimming shortened V by 4 bases and J by 9 bases, and 13 bases separated the two germline ends. The CDR3 consists of 14 residues. Per sample, no less than 5.5 micrograms of total RNA were extracted. The data were taken from a study of blood T cells in healthy people across ages. In the study overall: Roughly one uniquely barcoded beta molecule per two T cells was captured. Findings and caveats of the study: Age advanced and TCR beta diversity per million T cells fell, roughly linearly.

For the second PCR, which ran for 7 to 11 cycles, a sample-barcoded 5' primer and a J-beta primer mix were used. MiXCR, applied by TCRdb to the 5' RACE reads, yields one record per CDR3 protein. Of about 280,000 distinct CDR3 sequences in the sample, 27% were seen once. Sequencing was carried out using blood. The chain joins TRBV12-3 or TRBV12-4 to TRBJ1-6, with D possibly matching TRBD1 (5 bases). The sequence came from a woman between 65 and 79 years old in good health. The DNA for the CDR3 is TGTGCCAGCAGTTCCCGGACAAAAATTTCACCCCTCCACTTT. It specifies CASSSRTKISPLHF.